This T cell receptor delta chain came from a study of Vδ1+ human thymocytes. This clone has more than one count but fewer than ten. Its antigen is undetermined. One end of the junction varies from germline; a read error may be responsible. The CDR3 runs 22 residues. Germline CDR1 reads TSWWSYY; CDR2 reads QGS. After alphabeta T cell depletion, CD3+ Vdelta1+ Vdelta2- thymocytes were sorted. Vdelta1+ thymocyte sorts reached between about 97% and 99.6% purity. RNA was extracted from the cells and then reverse transcribed. Pooled V-gene forward primers with one constant-region reverse primer generated the CDR3 amplicons by multiplex PCR. TCRdb processed the multiplex PCR reads again with the CATT caller. The sample has more than 25,000 delta-chain clones, under 8.5% seen once; the top ten hold approximately 1%. The study, taken as a whole, reports: Thymic TRG and TRD repertoires appeared highly polyclonal. Thymic delta-chain repertoires held approximately 19% Vdelta2 sequences and few Vdelta3, despite high sort purity.

This sequence joins TRDV1 and TRDJ1, with D perhaps matching TRDD2 or TRDD3 (7 bases each). The clonotype originates from a girl less than two years old who had congenital heart surgery. The sequenced sample consisted of Vdelta1+ gamma-delta thymocytes from the thymus. The subset: FACS-sorted CD3+ TCRalphabeta- TCRVdelta1+ TCRVdelta2- thymocytes. The CDR3 DNA reads as TGTGCTCTTGGGGGTATAGGTTTCCTACCAGGGGGATCCTGGAGGGACACCGATAAACTCATATTT. Translating it yields CALGGIGFLPGGSWRDTDKLIF.